The rows below give T cell receptor beta chains drawn from one sample of a study of early T cells in non-severe SARS-CoV-2 infection. A single record per CDR3 protein comes from TCRdb applying MiXCR to the 5' RACE reads. Of approximately 120,000 distinct CDR3 sequences in the sample, 15% were seen once. The sequenced material came from whole blood. These receptors all stem from an adult who was a healthcare worker with PCR-confirmed SARS-CoV-2 infection or an uninfected control (not recorded which). Each CDR3 is given with its conserved first and last residue. The D gene is left open where the match is weak. The size entry is marked missing in some rows and otherwise reads once, few, many or a size class.

V	J	D	length	size	CDR3	DNA
TRBV20-1	TRBJ2-5	-	13	-	CSARDPWSETQYF	TGCAGTGCTAGGGATCCCTGGTCAGAGACCCAGTACTTC
TRBV7-3	TRBJ2-3	-	14	many	CASSTRAPTDTQYF	TGTGCCAGCAGCACGCGGGCTCCCACAGATACGCAGTATTTT
TRBV29-1	TRBJ2-5	TRBD1	11	-	CSARGLETQYF	TGCAGCGCCAGGGGGTTGGAGACCCAGTACTTC
TRBV20-1	TRBJ2-1	TRBD2	14	few	CSALGLGFLNEQFF	TGCAGTGCCCTGGGACTAGGCTTTCTCAATGAGCAGTTCTTC
TRBV24-1	TRBJ2-3	-	17	many	CATSDPMAGGSTDTQYF	TGTGCCACCAGTGATCCTATGGCAGGTGGAAGCACAGATACGCAGTATTTT
TRBV7-2	TRBJ2-5	TRBD1	17	few	CASSLEPLGQGRETQYF	TGTGCCAGCAGCTTAGAGCCCCTGGGACAGGGTCGAGAGACCCAGTACTTC
TRBV7-6	TRBJ2-2	-	15	-	CASSLSLPGTGELFF	TGTGCCAGCAGCTTATCACTACCGGGAACCGGGGAGCTGTTTTTT
TRBV9	TRBJ2-1	-	14	-	CASSLTGTTYEQFF	TGTGCCAGCAGCTTAACCGGGACCACGTATGAGCAGTTCTTC
TRBV18	TRBJ1-1	-	14	many	CASSVGPKNTEAFF	TGTGCCAGCTCGGTGGGACCGAAGAACACTGAAGCTTTCTTT
TRBV19	TRBJ1-1	-	13	-	CASSAQRDTEAFF	TGTGCCAGTAGTGCCCAACGGGACACTGAAGCTTTCTTT
TRBV12-3/TRBV12-4	TRBJ2-2	-	15	few	CASSFRGRWTGELFF	TGTGCCAGCAGTTTTAGGGGACGGTGGACCGGGGAGCTGTTTTTT
TRBV19	TRBJ2-4	TRBD1	15	few	CASAGTELAKNIQYF	TGTGCCAGCGCCGGGACAGAGTTAGCCAAAAACATTCAGTACTTC
TRBV10-3	TRBJ2-3	-	15	-	CAISESRGASDTQYF	TGTGCCATCAGTGAGTCTCGGGGGGCATCTGATACGCAGTATTTT
TRBV12-3/TRBV12-4	TRBJ2-3	-	15	-	CASSFFQGSTDTQYF	TGTGCCAGCAGTTTTTTTCAGGGGAGCACAGATACGCAGTATTTT
TRBV12-3/TRBV12-4	TRBJ2-3	TRBD2	13	-	CASSPGGPDTQYF	TGTGCCAGCAGCCCGGGAGGGCCAGATACGCAGTATTTT
TRBV7-9	TRBJ1-1	-	11	-	CAGVRDTEAFF	TGTGCCGGGGTGCGGGACACTGAAGCTTTCTTT
TRBV4-1	TRBJ2-1	TRBD2	16	-	CASSKSGTSGGNEQFF	TGCGCCAGCAGCAAATCCGGGACTAGCGGAGGGAATGAGCAGTTCTTC
TRBV10-1	TRBJ2-3	TRBD2	18	-	CASSEAAGLAGITDTQYF	TGCGCCAGCAGTGAGGCGGCGGGACTAGCGGGGATCACAGATACGCAGTATTTT
TRBV4-1	TRBJ2-4	-	16	few	CASSQGVLRTKNIQYF	TGCGCCAGCAGCCAAGGCGTTTTAAGAACCAAAAACATTCAGTACTTC
TRBV10-2	TRBJ2-2	TRBD2	17	few	CASSDLAGGPDTGELFF	TGCGCCAGCAGTGATTTAGCGGGGGGGCCGGACACCGGGGAGCTGTTTTTT
TRBV3-1	TRBJ1-4	-	13	-	CASSQEAGTGLFF	TGTGCCAGCAGCCAAGAGGCAGGGACGGGACTGTTTTTT
TRBV18	TRBJ1-4	-	17	-	CASSPRVTAGRAEKLFF	TGTGCCAGCTCACCACGGGTCACAGCCGGGCGCGCAGAAAAACTGTTTTTT
TRBV6-1	TRBJ2-1	-	14	few	CASSEPGRSLEQFF	TGTGCCAGCAGTGAGCCAGGACGGTCCTTGGAGCAGTTCTTC
TRBV7-2	TRBJ2-2	-	14	-	CASNLRVITGELFF	TGTGCCAGCAACCTCAGGGTTATCACCGGGGAGCTGTTTTTT
TRBV15	TRBJ2-7	-	13	-	CATSVSVFRKQYF	TGTGCCACCAGCGTGTCGGTGTTTCGTAAGCAGTACTTC
TRBV19	TRBJ1-5	-	15	few	CASSISRVTNQPQHF	TGTGCCAGTAGTATAAGCAGGGTGACCAATCAGCCCCAGCATTTT
TRBV12-3/TRBV12-4	TRBJ1-4	-	14	-	CASSFQGLNEKLFF	TGTGCCAGCAGTTTTCAGGGGCTTAATGAAAAACTGTTTTTT
TRBV14	TRBJ2-7	-	13	-	CASSQGTDYEQYF	TGTGCCAGCAGCCAAGGGACTGACTACGAGCAGTACTTC
TRBV7-9	TRBJ2-1	TRBD2	16	-	CASSRFSGASYNEQFF	TGTGCCAGCAGCCGGTTTAGCGGGGCATCGTACAATGAGCAGTTCTTC
TRBV7-9	TRBJ2-4	-	11	few	CASSYKNIQYF	TGTGCCAGCAGCTATAAAAACATTCAGTACTTC
TRBV5-1	TRBJ2-5	-	11	-	CASRAATAQYF	TGCGCCAGCAGGGCCGCGACGGCCCAGTACTTC
TRBV6-6	TRBJ1-1	-	11	few	CAVGGNTEAFF	TGTGCAGTCGGGGGGAACACTGAAGCTTTCTTT
TRBV20-1	TRBJ1-1	-	14	-	CSATPQQGEAEAFF	TGCAGTGCTACCCCCCAACAGGGTGAGGCTGAAGCTTTCTTT
TRBV10-3	TRBJ1-2	-	12	-	CAITAGTYGYTF	TGTGCCATCACTGCTGGGACGTATGGCTACACCTTC
TRBV18	TRBJ1-4	-	16	-	CASSPPLGETNEKLFF	TGTGCCAGCTCACCACCTCTGGGCGAAACTAATGAAAAACTGTTTTTT
TRBV20-1	TRBJ1-1	-	11	once	CSAPTGVDAFF	TGCAGTGCGCCGACTGGGGTCGATGCTTTCTTT
TRBV29-1	TRBJ1-1	-	12	-	CSVGVGPTEAFF	TGCAGCGTGGGGGTGGGCCCCACTGAAGCTTTCTTT
TRBV3-1	TRBJ2-5	-	12	once	CASSQVSETQYF	TGTGCCAGCAGCCAAGTCTCCGAGACCCAGTACTTC
TRBV6-2/TRBV6-3	TRBJ2-6	-	16	few	CASSTGILAGANVLTF	TGTGCCAGCAGTACAGGGATCTTAGCGGGGGCCAACGTCCTGACTTTC